This is a list of T cell receptor beta chains from one sample in a study of shared clonotypes between healthy human individuals. Libraries were prepared by immunoSEQ multiplex PCR; TCRdb keeps only in-frame clonotypes and omits some of them. This table has 1.4 million to 1.5 million clones, about 96% appearing once. The sequencing sample was made of naive CD4+ T cells sorted from blood. These receptors all stem from a man aged 25-40 years in good health. Each CDR3 is given with its conserved first and last residue. The order of the fields is V gene, J gene, CDR3 protein.

V gene: TRBV4-3; J gene: TRBJ2-5; CDR3 protein: CASSQETSGLETQYF
V gene: TRBV6-1; J gene: TRBJ1-5; CDR3 protein: CASSAVAGDQPQHF
V gene: TRBV29-1; J gene: TRBJ2-6; CDR3 protein: CSVAWTGANVLTF
V gene: TRBV5-5; J gene: TRBJ1-4; CDR3 protein: CASSLGRINEKLFF
V gene: TRBV2; J gene: TRBJ1-5; CDR3 protein: CASSGGPDYSNQPQHF
V gene: TRBV18; J gene: TRBJ1-1; CDR3 protein: CASSPQGTDMNTEAFF
V gene: TRBV18; J gene: TRBJ1-2; CDR3 protein: CASSPNRGRISTNYGYTF
V gene: TRBV28; J gene: TRBJ1-3; CDR3 protein: CASYQGSANTIYF
V gene: TRBV7-9; J gene: TRBJ2-7; CDR3 protein: CATTQRELGEQYF
V gene: TRBV7-9; J gene: TRBJ2-1; CDR3 protein: CASSLGLAGGGYNEQFF
V gene: TRBV7-2; J gene: TRBJ1-2; CDR3 protein: CASSSQGAVGYTF
V gene: TRBV6-1; J gene: TRBJ1-2; CDR3 protein: CASSFQGPNYGYTF
V gene: TRBV18; J gene: TRBJ2-7; CDR3 protein: CASSPRSSYEQYF
V gene: TRBV7-3; J gene: TRBJ2-3; CDR3 protein: CASSLRRSSGSRGNTDTQYF